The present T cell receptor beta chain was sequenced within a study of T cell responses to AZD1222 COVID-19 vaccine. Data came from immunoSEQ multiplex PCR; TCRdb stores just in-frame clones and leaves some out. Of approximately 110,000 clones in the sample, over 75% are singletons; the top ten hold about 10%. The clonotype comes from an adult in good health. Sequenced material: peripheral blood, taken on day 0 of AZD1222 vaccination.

This CDR3 reads CASSLFRGLQRNEQFF. CDR3 bases: TGTGCCAGCAGCTTATTCAGGGGCCTTCAGCGGAATGAGCAGTTCTTC. The chain has TRBV5-8 and TRBJ2-1; a weak D match, TRBD1 (6 bases). This CDR3 contains 16 residues. V was cut by 2 bases and J by 7 bases, with 19 bases left in between. CDR1 is SGHTS and CDR2 is YDEGEE in the germline V gene.